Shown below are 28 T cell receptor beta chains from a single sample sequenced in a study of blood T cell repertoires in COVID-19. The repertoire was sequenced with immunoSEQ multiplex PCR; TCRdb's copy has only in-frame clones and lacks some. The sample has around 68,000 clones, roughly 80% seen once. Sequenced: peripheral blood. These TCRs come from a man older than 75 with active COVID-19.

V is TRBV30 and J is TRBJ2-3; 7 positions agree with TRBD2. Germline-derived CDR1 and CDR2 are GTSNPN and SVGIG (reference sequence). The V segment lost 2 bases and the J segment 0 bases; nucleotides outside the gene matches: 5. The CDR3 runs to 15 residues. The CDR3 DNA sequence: TGTGCCTGGAGTCACGGGACTACTAGCACAGATACGCAGTATTTT. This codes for CAWSHGTTSTDTQYF.

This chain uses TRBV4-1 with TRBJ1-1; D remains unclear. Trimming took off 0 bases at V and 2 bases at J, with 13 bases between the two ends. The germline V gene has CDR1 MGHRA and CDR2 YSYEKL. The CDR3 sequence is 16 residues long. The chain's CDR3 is CASSQEEGGGNTEAFF. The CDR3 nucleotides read TGCGCCAGCAGCCAAGAAGAGGGCGGTGGAAACACTGAAGCTTTCTTT.

CDR3 bases: TGTGCCTGGAGTGTTGGCTCTTATAATTCACCCCTCCACTTT. This encodes CAWSVGSYNSPLHF. The rearrangement joins TRBV30 to TRBJ1-6; D gene uncertain. V was trimmed by 0 bases and J by 4 bases, leaving 7 bases between them. The CDR3 is 14 amino acids. Germline V lookup: CDR1 GTSNPN, CDR2 SVGIG (reference sequence).

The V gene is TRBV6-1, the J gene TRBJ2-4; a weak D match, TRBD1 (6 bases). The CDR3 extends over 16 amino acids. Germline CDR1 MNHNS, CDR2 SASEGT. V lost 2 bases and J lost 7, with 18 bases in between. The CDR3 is CASSEIQGSGRNIQYF. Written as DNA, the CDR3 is TGTGCCAGCAGTGAAATACAGGGTTCAGGTCGGAACATTCAGTACTTC.

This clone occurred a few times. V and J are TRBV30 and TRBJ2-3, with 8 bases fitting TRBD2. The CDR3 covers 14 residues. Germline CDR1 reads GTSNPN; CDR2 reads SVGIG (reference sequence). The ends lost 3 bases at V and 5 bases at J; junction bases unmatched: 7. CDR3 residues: CAWSGGGAKDTQYF. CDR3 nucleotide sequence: TGTGCCTGGAGCGGGGGGGGAGCTAAAGATACGCAGTATTTT.

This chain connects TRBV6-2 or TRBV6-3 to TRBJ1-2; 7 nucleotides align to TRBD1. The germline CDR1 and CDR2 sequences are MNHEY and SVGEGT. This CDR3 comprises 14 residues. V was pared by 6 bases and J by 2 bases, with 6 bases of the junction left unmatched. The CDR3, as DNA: TGTGCCAGCAGCCCCCCGGGACAGAACTATGGCTACACCTTC. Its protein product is CASSPPGQNYGYTF.

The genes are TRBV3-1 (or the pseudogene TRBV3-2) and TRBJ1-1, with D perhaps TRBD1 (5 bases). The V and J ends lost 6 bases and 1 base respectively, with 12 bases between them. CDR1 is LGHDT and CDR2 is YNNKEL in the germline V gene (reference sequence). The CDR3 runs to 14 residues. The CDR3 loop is CASRHTDRNTEAFF. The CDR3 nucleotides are TGTGCCAGCAGGCATACCGACAGGAACACTGAAGCTTTCTTT.

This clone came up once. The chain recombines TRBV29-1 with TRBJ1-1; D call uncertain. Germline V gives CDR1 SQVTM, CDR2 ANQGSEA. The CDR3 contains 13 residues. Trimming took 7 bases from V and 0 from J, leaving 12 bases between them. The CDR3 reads CSAANGLNTEAFF. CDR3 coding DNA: TGCAGCGCAGCGAATGGTCTGAACACTGAAGCTTTCTTT.

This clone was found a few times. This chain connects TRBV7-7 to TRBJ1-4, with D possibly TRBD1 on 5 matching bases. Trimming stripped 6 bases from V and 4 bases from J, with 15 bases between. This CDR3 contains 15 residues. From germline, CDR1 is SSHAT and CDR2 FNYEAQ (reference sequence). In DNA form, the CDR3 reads TGTGCCAGCAGTCCCGGCAGGGTGGTTAATGAAAAACTGTTTTTT. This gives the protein CASSPGRVVNEKLFF.

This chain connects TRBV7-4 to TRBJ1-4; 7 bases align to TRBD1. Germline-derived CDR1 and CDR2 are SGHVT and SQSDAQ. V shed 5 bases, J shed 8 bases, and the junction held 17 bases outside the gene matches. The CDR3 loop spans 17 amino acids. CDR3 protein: CASSPGQESRDGEKLFF. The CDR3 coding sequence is TGTGCCAGCAGCCCAGGACAGGAAAGCCGTGATGGGGAAAAACTGTTTTTT.

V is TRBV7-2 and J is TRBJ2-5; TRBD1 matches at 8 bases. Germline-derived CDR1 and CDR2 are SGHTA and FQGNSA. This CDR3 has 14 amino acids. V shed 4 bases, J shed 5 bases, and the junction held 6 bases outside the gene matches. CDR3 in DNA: TGTGCCAGCAGCTCGGACAGGGCTGGGGAGACCCAGTACTTC. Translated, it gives CASSSDRAGETQYF.

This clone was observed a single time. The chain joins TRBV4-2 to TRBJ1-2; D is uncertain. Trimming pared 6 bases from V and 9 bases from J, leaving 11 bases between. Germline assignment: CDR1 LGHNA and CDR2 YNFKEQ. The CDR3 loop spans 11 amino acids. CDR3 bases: TGTGCCAGCAGAGAGGGTTTGAGCTACACCTTC. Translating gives CASREGLSYTF.

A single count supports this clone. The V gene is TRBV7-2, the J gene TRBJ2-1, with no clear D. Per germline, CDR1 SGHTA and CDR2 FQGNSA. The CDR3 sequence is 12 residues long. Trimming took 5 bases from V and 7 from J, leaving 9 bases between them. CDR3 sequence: CASSMVRNEQFF. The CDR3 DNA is TGTGCCAGCAGCATGGTTCGGAATGAGCAGTTCTTC.

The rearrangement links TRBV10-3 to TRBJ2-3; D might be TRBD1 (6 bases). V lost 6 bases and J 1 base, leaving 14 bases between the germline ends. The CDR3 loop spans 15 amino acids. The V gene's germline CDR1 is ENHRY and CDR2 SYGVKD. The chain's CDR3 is CAISNRDTGTDTQYF. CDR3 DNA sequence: TGTGCCATCAGCAACCGGGACACTGGCACAGATACGCAGTATTTT.

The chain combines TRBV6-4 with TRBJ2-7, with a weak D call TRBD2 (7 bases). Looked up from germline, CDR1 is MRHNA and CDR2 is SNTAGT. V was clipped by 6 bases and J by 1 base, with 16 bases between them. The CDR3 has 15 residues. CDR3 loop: CASSRGAGESYEQYF. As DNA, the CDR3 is TGTGCCAGCAGCCGGGGGGCAGGGGAATCCTACGAGCAGTACTTC.

The CDR3, as DNA: TGCGCCAGCAGAGCGACAGGGGGAGGTAATGAGCAGTACTTC. Translation: CASRATGGGNEQYF. This chain joins TRBV5-1 and TRBJ2-7, with 9 bases lining up with TRBD1. The germline V gene encodes CDR1 SGHRS and CDR2 YFSETQ. The V gene end was trimmed by 5 bases and the J gene end by 7 bases; junction bases not matched to a gene: 10. The CDR3 sequence is 14 residues long.

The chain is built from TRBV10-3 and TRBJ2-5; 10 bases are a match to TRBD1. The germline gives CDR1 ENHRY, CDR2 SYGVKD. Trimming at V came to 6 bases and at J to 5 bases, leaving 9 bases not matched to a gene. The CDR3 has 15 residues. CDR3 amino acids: CAIRAGTGETETQYF. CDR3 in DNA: TGTGCCATCAGGGCCGGGACAGGGGAGACCGAGACCCAGTACTTC.

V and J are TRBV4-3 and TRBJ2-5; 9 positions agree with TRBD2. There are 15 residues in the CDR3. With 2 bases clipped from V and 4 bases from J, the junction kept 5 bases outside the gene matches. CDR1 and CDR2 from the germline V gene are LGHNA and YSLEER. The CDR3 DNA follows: TGCGCCAGCAGCCAAAATAGCGGGAGTGGAGAGACCCAGTACTTC. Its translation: CASSQNSGSGETQYF.

CDR3 coding DNA: TGTGCCAGCAGCCACAGTGTCTCTGGGGCCAACGTCCTGACTTTC. This sequence encodes CASSHSVSGANVLTF. The rearrangement links TRBV7-3 to TRBJ2-6, with D hard to call. The V end lost 5 bases, the J end lost 0 bases, and 8 bases lay between the germline ends. The CDR3 runs to 15 residues. Germline assignment: CDR1 SGHTA and CDR2 FQGTGA.

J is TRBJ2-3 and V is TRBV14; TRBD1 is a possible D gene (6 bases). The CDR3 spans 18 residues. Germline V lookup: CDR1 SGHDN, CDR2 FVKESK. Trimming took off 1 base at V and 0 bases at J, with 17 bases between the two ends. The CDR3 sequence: CASSQVSWTAYSTDTQYF. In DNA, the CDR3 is TGTGCCAGCAGCCAAGTGTCTTGGACAGCTTATAGCACAGATACGCAGTATTTT.

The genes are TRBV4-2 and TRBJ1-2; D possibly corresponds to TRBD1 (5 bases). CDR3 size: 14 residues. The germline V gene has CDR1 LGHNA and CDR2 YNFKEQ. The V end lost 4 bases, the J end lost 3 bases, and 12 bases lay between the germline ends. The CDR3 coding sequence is TGTGCCAGCAGCCCCCTGGGGGAGGACTATGGCTACACCTTC. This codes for CASSPLGEDYGYTF.

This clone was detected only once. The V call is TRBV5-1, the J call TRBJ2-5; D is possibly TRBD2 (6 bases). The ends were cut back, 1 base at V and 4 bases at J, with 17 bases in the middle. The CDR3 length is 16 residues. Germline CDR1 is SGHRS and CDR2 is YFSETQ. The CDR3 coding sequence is TGCGCCAGCAGCTTGATCGGTTCGGGGGTCGGAGAGACCCAGTACTTC. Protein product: CASSLIGSGVGETQYF.

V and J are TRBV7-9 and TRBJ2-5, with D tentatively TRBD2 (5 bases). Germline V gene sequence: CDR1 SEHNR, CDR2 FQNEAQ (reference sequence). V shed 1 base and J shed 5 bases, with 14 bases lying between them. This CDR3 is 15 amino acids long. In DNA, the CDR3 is TGTGCCAGCAGCTTAGGGGCCTTAACGGGGGAGACCCAGTACTTC. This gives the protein CASSLGALTGETQYF.

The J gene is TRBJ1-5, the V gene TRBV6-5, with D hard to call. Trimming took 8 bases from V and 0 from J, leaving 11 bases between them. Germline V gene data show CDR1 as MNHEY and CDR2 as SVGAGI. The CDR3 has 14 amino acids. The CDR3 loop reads CASSTGYSNQPQHF. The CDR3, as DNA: TGTGCCAGCTCGACGGGATATAGCAATCAGCCCCAGCATTTT.

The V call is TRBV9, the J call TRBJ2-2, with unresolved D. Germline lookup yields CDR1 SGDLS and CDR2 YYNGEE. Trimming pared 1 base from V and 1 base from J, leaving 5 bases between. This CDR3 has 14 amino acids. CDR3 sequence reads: CASSVRQNTGELFF. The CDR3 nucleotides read TGTGCCAGCAGCGTACGACAGAACACCGGGGAGCTGTTTTTT.

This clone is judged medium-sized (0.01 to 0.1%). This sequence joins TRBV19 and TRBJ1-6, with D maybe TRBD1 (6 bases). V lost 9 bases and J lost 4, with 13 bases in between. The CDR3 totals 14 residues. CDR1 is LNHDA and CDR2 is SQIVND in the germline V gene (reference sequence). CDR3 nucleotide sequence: TGTGCCAGCCGGGGGGGCGCATATAATTCACCCCTCCACTTT. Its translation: CASRGGAYNSPLHF.

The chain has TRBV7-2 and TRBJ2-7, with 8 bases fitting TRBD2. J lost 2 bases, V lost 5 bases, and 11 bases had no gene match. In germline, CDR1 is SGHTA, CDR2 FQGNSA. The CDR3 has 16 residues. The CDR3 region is CASSHQATSGPYEQYF. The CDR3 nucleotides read TGTGCCAGCAGCCACCAAGCAACTAGCGGCCCCTACGAGCAGTACTTC.

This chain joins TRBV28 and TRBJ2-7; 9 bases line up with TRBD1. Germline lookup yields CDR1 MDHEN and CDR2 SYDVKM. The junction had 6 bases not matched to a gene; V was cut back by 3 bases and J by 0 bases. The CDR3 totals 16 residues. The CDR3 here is CASSLPGQGYSYEQYF. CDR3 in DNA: TGTGCCAGCAGTTTGCCGGGACAGGGCTACTCCTACGAGCAGTACTTC.